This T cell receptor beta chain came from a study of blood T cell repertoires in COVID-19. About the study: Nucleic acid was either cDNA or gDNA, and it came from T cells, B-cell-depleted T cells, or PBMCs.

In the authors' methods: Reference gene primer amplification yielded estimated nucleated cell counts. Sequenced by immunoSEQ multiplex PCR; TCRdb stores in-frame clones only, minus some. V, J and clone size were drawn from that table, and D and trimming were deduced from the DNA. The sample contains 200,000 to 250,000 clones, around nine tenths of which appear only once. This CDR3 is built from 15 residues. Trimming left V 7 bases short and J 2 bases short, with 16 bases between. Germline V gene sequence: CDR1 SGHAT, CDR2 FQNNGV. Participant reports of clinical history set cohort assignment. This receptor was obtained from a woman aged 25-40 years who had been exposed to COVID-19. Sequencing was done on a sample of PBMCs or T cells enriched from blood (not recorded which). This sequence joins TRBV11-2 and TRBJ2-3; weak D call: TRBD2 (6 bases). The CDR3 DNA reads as TGTGCCAGCACCCCTCGGGGGAGCCACACAGATACGCAGTATTTT. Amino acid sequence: CASTPRGSHTDTQYF.